This TCR beta chain was obtained from a study of T cells after yellow fever vaccination (dated by TCRdb to the late 2010s). At the level of the whole study: The SMART-Seq v4 Ultra Low Input RNA kit was used to prepare libraries from fractions with low cell numbers. Two healthy male donors, one aged 18 to 29 and one aged 30 to 40 years, were included in the cohort. To follow T-cell clones before and after both primary and booster YFV17D yellow fever vaccination, bulk TCR alpha and beta repertoires underwent longitudinal sequencing. Blood was drawn at multiple timepoints before and after primary and secondary immunization, with bulk PBMC replicates and cell subsets isolated. Overall results and qualifications from the work: FACS-sorted repertoires could contain abundant contaminating clonotypes from the bulk population, so computational filtering was required. A small fraction of clonotypes appeared in both the CD4 and CD8 compartments, likely as a result of convergent recombination. Because the study included only a couple of donors, the extent to which the findings can be generalized is limited. Compared with the primary T-cell response, the secondary T-cell response was faster but weaker, reaching its peak on day 5 rather than on day 15. After the booster, most of the clones that had expanded following primary vaccination were detected again (roughly 96% of CD4 and around 88% of CD8), which suggests that memory was broadly maintained.

Only a few counts were recorded for this clonotype. Its specific antigen is unknown. The input lacks base qualities; no much larger clone sits a single base away. V is trimmed back by 2 bases and J by 1 base, and the junction contains 5 bases that no gene match accounts for. Reading the germline V gene gives CDR1 MNHEY and CDR2 SVGAGI. The CDR3 contains 16 residues, cysteine and phenylalanine counted. The only DNA kept is the CDR3, 48 bases in frame from the first base. This specimen's treatment or condition label, per the study, means: live attenuated yellow fever vaccine strain. At each blood-draw timepoint, two biological replicates of bulk PBMCs were obtained. A standard Ficoll-Paque protocol was used to isolate PBMCs from peripheral blood. RNA was extracted with TriZol from bulk PBMCs, CD4 and CD8 fractions, and dextramer-positive and dextramer-negative fractions. TCR cDNA was made using 5'RACE template switching, a step that added a universal primer site and unique molecular identifiers. Priming for cDNA synthesis came from both the TCR alpha and TCR beta constant segments. Library amplification involved two PCR steps, and the second step added sample barcodes and sequencing adapters. Sequencing of libraries was done on Illumina HiSeq 2500 (2x100 bp) or NovaSeq (2x150 bp). The authors processed their data as follows. MIGEC was used to demultiplex reads and collapse the reads into UMI consensus sequences, and MiXCR was used for V(D)J alignment. Vaccine-responding clonotypes were identified with edgeR using replicate PBMC samples, with FDR below 0.01 and a log2 fold change above 5 up to day 15 being required. CD4 or CD8 identity was assigned to each bulk clonotype according to whether the clonotype was present at higher abundance in the sequenced CD4 repertoire or the sequenced CD8 repertoire. TCRdb took the public reads, trimmed them with fastp at Q25, ran MiXCR for clone calling and kept in-frame beta chains. All rows with the same CDR3 protein become a single entry with the most common DNA and genes. Clone size and V and J calls follow TCRdb, not the original study. The sample yields 450,000 to 600,000 distinct CDR3 sequences; about 17% were counted once. Roughly 17% of the sample lies in the top ten.

The input for sequencing was PBMCs, taken 4 to 5 days after the first yellow fever vaccination. This receptor was taken from a man younger than 35 who received the YFV17D yellow fever vaccine. The chain joins TRBV6-5 to TRBJ2-5, with 9 bases matching TRBD2. The CDR3 loop reads CASSYGRGGFQETQYF. Read as DNA, the sequence is TGTGCCAGCAGTTACGGGCGGGGGGGCTTCCAAGAGACCCAGTACTTC.